This TCR beta chain was identified in a study of blood T cell repertoires in COVID-19. Authors' methods: By means of reference gene primer amplification, nucleated cell counts were estimated. Profiled with immunoSEQ multiplex PCR; TCRdb holds only in-frame clones, not every one. For V, J and clone size, that table is used; D and trimming come from the DNA. Here the sample spans 150,000 to 200,000 clones, approximately 80% being singletons. The CDR3 is 18 residues long. The germline CDR1 and CDR2 sequences are SGDLS and YYNGEE. The J segment lost 3 bases and the V segment lost 0 bases, leaving 11 bases of the junction unmatched.

This chain joins TRBV9 and TRBJ2-1; 8 bases agree with TRBD1. What was sequenced was PBMCs or T cells enriched from blood (not recorded which). This receptor was identified in a man aged 50-59 years who had recovered from COVID-19. The CDR3 bases are TGTGCCAGCAGCGTAGCTACGTTTGACAGGGGATTCTACAATGAGCAGTTCTTC. Its translation: CASSVATFDRGFYNEQFF.